Below are 13 T cell receptor beta chains sequenced from a single sample in a study of CD8+CD57+ T cells in acquired aplastic anemia. Investigators profiled TCR beta VDJ and CDR3 from genomic DNA template. TCRdb called the reads again in MiXCR, with one record for every CDR3 protein. The sample includes 150,000 to 200,000 distinct CDR3 sequences, roughly 48% of them seen just once. Patients picked for sequencing had shown CD8+CD57+ cell expansion detected by flow cytometry. Sequenced input: sorted CD4+, CD8+, or CD8+CD57+ T cells (not recorded which) from PBMCs. The receptors were gathered from a human donor with aplastic anemia.

V is TRBV12-3 or TRBV12-4 and J is TRBJ1-2; 11 bases map to TRBD1. The V and J ends lost 6 bases and 4 bases, in that order; junction bases with no gene match: 7. The CDR3 covers 15 residues. The CDR3 coding sequence is TGTGCCAGCAGAGGCGGACAGGGGGCTATCTATGGCTACACCTTC. This codes for CASRGGQGAIYGYTF.

This clonotype came up many times. The chain joins TRBV12-3 or TRBV12-4 to TRBJ2-2; D may be TRBD2 (5 bases). The CDR3 is 15 residues long. The V and J ends lost 7 bases and 5 bases respectively, with 17 bases between them. CDR3 amino acids: CASTRGLGETGELFF. The DNA of the CDR3 is TGTGCCAGCACTCGGGGTCTAGGAGAGACCGGGGAGCTGTTTTTT.

The rearrangement uses TRBV12-3 or TRBV12-4 and TRBJ2-3; D is perhaps TRBD2 (5 bases). The germline V and J ends were trimmed by 7 bases and 10 bases, with 18 bases remaining between them. This CDR3 spans 13 amino acids. The CDR3, as DNA: TGTGCCAGCACCACCGGACTCTTCTCTCCGCAGTATTTT. Its protein product is CASTTGLFSPQYF.

This clonotype was seen ten or more times. V is TRBV11-2 and J is TRBJ1-2; 9 nucleotides line up with TRBD1. Germline V gene data show CDR1 as SGHAT and CDR2 as FQNNGV. V dropped 0 bases and J dropped 4; count of bases not matched to a gene: 6. This CDR3 spans 16 amino acids. CDR3 nucleotides: TGTGCCAGCAGCTTAGAGCCGGGACAGGGCGCCTATGGCTACACCTTC. Encoded protein: CASSLEPGQGAYGYTF.

J is TRBJ2-5 and V is TRBV11-2, with D possibly TRBD1 on 6 matching bases. CDR1 is SGHAT, CDR2 FQNNGV, per germline. The CDR3 covers 13 residues. V gave up 5 bases and J gave up 5 bases, with 12 bases separating them. The CDR3 loop is CASSRTGHETQYF. CDR3 DNA: TGTGCCAGCAGCCGCACAGGGCACGAGACCCAGTACTTC.

This clonotype was counted many times. The J gene is TRBJ2-1, the V gene TRBV20-1, with a possible D match to TRBD1 (5 bases). The CDR3 runs 12 residues. CDR1 DFQATT and CDR2 SNEGSKA come from the germline V gene (reference sequence). Trimming pared 8 bases from V and 8 bases from J, leaving 16 bases between. The CDR3 is CSLDRKNDEQFF. The DNA for the CDR3 is TGCAGTCTTGACAGAAAAAACGATGAGCAGTTCTTC.

A remark on this clonotype: The conserved phenylalanine or tryptophan normally closing the CDR3 is absent here, so this likely arose from a read error. The chain couples TRBV28 to TRBJ2-7; D is tentatively TRBD1 or TRBD2 (5 bases each). Germline V gene lookup returns CDR1 MDHEN and CDR2 SYDVKM. The CDR3 is 16 amino acids. The V and J ends lost 6 bases and 0 bases respectively, with 18 bases between them. CDR3 residues: CASSPLGRDGSYEQYL. The CDR3 DNA follows: TGTGCCAGCAGCCCCCTAGGCAGGGACGGCTCCTACGAGCAGTACCTC.

CDR3 nucleotide sequence: TGCGCCAGCAGCCAAGAGCGGCGGGAGGGCTACGAGCAGTACTTC. As protein: CASSQERREGYEQYF. This chain uses TRBV4-1 with TRBJ2-7, with TRBD2 matching 9 bases. The CDR3 length is 15 residues. Germline CDR1 reads MGHRA; CDR2 reads YSYEKL. V dropped 0 bases and J dropped 3; count of bases not matched to a gene: 3.

The table lists this clonotype with many counts. V and J are TRBV12-5 and TRBJ1-6; a possible D gene is TRBD1 (5 bases). The CDR3 covers 15 residues. V was trimmed by 7 bases and J by 5 bases, leaving 15 bases between them. Germline-derived CDR1 and CDR2 are LGHNT and FRNRAP. Written as DNA, the CDR3 is TGTGCTAGTGTCACTGGGGCAGGGAATAATTCACCCCTCCACTTT. It translates to CASVTGAGNNSPLHF. The variable domain in full, completed from reference TRBV12-5 and TRBJ1-6, reads DARVTQTPRHKVTEMGQEVTMRCQPILGHNTVFWYRQTMMQGLELLAYFRNRAPLDDSGMPKDRFSAEMPDATLATLKIQPSEPRDSAVYFCASVTGAGNNSPLHFGNGTRLTVT.

The chain is built from TRBV5-5 and TRBJ1-1, with TRBD1 matching over 7 bases. The junction had 8 bases not matched to a gene; V was cut back by 4 bases and J by 5 bases. Per the germline V gene, CDR1 is SGHKS and CDR2 is YYEKEE (reference sequence). This CDR3 has 14 residues. CDR3 bases: TGTGCCAGCAGCCAAGGATCGACAGGGACTGAAGCTTTCTTT. Translating gives CASSQGSTGTEAFF.

Many counts were recorded for this clonotype. The chain uses TRBV12-3 or TRBV12-4 and TRBJ2-7; 7 positions match TRBD1. V shed 5 bases, J shed 1 base, and the junction held 8 bases outside the gene matches. The CDR3 contains 15 residues. The chain's CDR3 is CASSPEPGQSYEQYF. CDR3 bases: TGTGCCAGCAGTCCCGAGCCGGGACAGTCCTACGAGCAGTACTTC.

This clonotype was seen at least ten times. The genes are TRBV7-8 and TRBJ1-2, with D hard to call. The V and J ends lost 0 bases and 1 base respectively, with 12 bases between them. The CDR3 totals 16 residues. The germline V gene encodes CDR1 SGHVS and CDR2 FQNEAQ. CDR3: CASSLAAADHNYGYTF. The CDR3 DNA reads TGTGCCAGCAGCTTAGCGGCAGCCGACCATAACTATGGCTACACCTTC. The variable domain in full, completed from reference TRBV7-8 and TRBJ1-2, reads GAGVSQSPRYKVAKRGQDVALRCDPISGHVSLFWYQQALGQGPEFLTYFQNEAQLDKSGLPSDRFFAERPEGSVSTLKIQRTQQEDSAVYLCASSLAAADHNYGYTFGSGTRLTVV.

This clonotype occurred many times. The J gene is TRBJ2-7, the V gene TRBV20-1; D uncertain. CDR3 length: 15 residues. Germline loops: CDR1 DFQATT, CDR2 SNEGSKA (reference sequence). Between the trimmed V and J ends, which lost 0 bases and 0 bases, there was a span of 12 bases. The CDR3 bases are TGCAGTGCTAGAGAACCTAGAGGTACCTCCTACGAGCAGTACTTC. Its translation is CSAREPRGTSYEQYF.